This TCR beta chain was documented in a study of cytotoxic CD8 clonotypes in ibrutinib-treated CLL. In the study overall: Responses: around 25 partial, 2 complete; after median around 64 months, roughly 14 stayed remitted, some twelve progressed.

Trimming left V 1 base short and J 0 bases short, with 9 bases between. The germline V gene has CDR1 MNHNS and CDR2 SASEGT. There are 16 residues in the CDR3. The method was immunoSEQ multiplex PCR; TCRdb's version includes in-frame clones alone and lacks a portion of them. The sample contains approximately 100,000 clones, 58% of which appear only once. A word on this clone: No antigen is known for it.

Study results and limitations: Public clonotypes, found uncommonly, either contracted or stayed stable on treatment.

Specimen: PBMCs, collected after 24 months of ibrutinib treatment. V usage is TRBV6-1 and J usage is TRBJ2-2; D call uncertain. The receptor was derived from a human donor with chronic lymphocytic leukemia. CDR3 loop: CASSEVFRSNTGELFF. As DNA, the CDR3 is TGTGCCAGCAGTGAAGTGTTCAGGTCGAACACCGGGGAGCTGTTTTTT.